Shown below are 20 T cell receptor beta chains from a single sample sequenced in a study of shared clonotypes between healthy human individuals. Clones were sequenced by immunoSEQ multiplex PCR, and TCRdb holds only the in-frame ones, with some missing. The profile shows 600,000 to 750,000 clones, about 78% of them singletons. Sequences were obtained from memory CD4+ T cells sorted from blood. The subset denotes: CD45RA-negative fraction. All receptors derive from a woman in her 30s in good health.

The chain links TRBV10-3 to TRBJ2-3; 8 bases match TRBD1. This CDR3 is 14 amino acids long. CDR1 and CDR2 (germline): ENHRY, SYGVKD. The junction had 5 bases not matched to a gene; V was cut back by 6 bases and J by 3 bases. The DNA of the CDR3 is TGTGCCATCAGGACAGGGGTTAGTACAGATACGCAGTATTTT. Residues: CAIRTGVSTDTQYF.

This chain uses TRBV30 with TRBJ2-1, with 8 nucleotides matching TRBD2. This CDR3 spans 14 amino acids. Germline V gene lookup returns CDR1 GTSNPN and CDR2 SVGIG (reference sequence). V lost 7 bases, J lost 3 bases, and 8 bases stayed unmatched. The CDR3 protein is CAYLLAASYNEQFF. CDR3 coding DNA: TGTGCCTACTTACTAGCGGCCAGCTACAATGAGCAGTTCTTC.

The rearrangement uses TRBV10-1 and TRBJ2-2; D not resolved. The CDR3 spans 14 residues. Germline V gene data show CDR1 as WNHNN and CDR2 as SYGVQD (reference sequence). Trimming took off 6 bases at V and 0 bases at J, with 8 bases between the two ends. CDR3 nucleotide sequence: TGCGCCAGCAGCATCGAAGCGAACACCGGGGAGCTGTTTTTT. This codes for CASSIEANTGELFF.

The chain links TRBV11-2 to TRBJ2-5; D gene uncertain. Germline V lookup: CDR1 SGHAT, CDR2 FQNNGV. This CDR3 spans 15 amino acids. V gave up 1 base and J gave up 1 base, with 10 bases separating them. In DNA form, the CDR3 reads TGTGCCAGCAGCTTAGTCCTAGGAATCCAAGAGACCCAGTACTTC. Protein sequence: CASSLVLGIQETQYF.

On this clone itself: Germline and junction disagree at one end, which may indicate a read error. In DNA form, the CDR3 reads TGCGCCAGAAGCTTCCCCGGGACAGGGAATCGGAACACTGAAGCTTTCTTT. Amino acid sequence: CARSFPGTGNRNTEAFF. The chain recombines TRBV5-1 with TRBJ1-1, with 9 bases fitting TRBD1. The CDR3 is 17 amino acids. Germline CDR1 and CDR2: SGHRS and YFSETQ. The entire variable domain, with the rest obtained from reference TRBV5-1 and TRBJ1-1, is as follows: KAGVTQTPRYLIKTRGQQVTLSCSPISGHRSVSWYQQTPGQGLQFLFEYFSETQRNKGNFPGRFSGRQFSNSRSEMNVSTLELGDSALYLCARSFPGTGNRNTEAFFGQGTRLTVV.

The chain uses TRBV7-2 and TRBJ1-2; D is perhaps TRBD1 (6 bases). Germline CDR1 SGHTA, CDR2 FQGNSA. This CDR3 region has 14 residues. V dropped 2 bases and J dropped 3 bases, with 10 bases sitting between them. CDR3 sequence: CASSLFWTDYGYTF. The CDR3 DNA sequence: TGTGCCAGCAGCTTATTCTGGACAGACTATGGCTACACCTTC.

This chain connects TRBV15 to TRBJ2-1, with no clear D. This CDR3 spans 11 amino acids. Germline lookup yields CDR1 LNHNV and CDR2 YYDKDF (reference sequence). Trimming took 8 bases from V and 15 from J, leaving 17 bases between them. The CDR3 nucleotides read TGTGCCACCGGCTCACGGTCCGAATTGTTCTTC. It codes for CATGSRSELFF. The variable domain in full, completed from reference TRBV15 and TRBJ2-1, reads DAMVIQNPRYQVTQFGKPVTLSCSQTLNHNVMYWYQQKSSQAPKLLFHYYDKDFNNEADTPDNFQSRRPNTSFCFLDIRSPGLGDTAMYLCATGSRSELFFGPGTRLTVL.

V usage is TRBV19 and J usage is TRBJ2-7; 7 bases agree with TRBD2. J was trimmed by 3 bases and V by 6 bases; bases with no gene match: 23. The CDR3 totals 19 residues. Germline V gene data show CDR1 as LNHDA and CDR2 as SQIVND (reference sequence). The CDR3 loop is CASSLRGSGTLLPGYEQYF. The CDR3 coding sequence is TGTGCCAGTAGCCTTAGGGGAAGCGGGACCCTCTTGCCGGGCTACGAGCAGTACTTC.

The J gene is TRBJ2-3, the V gene TRBV28, with 10 bases lining up with TRBD2. The trim removed 3 bases at V and 5 bases at J, leaving 5 bases unmatched. The CDR3 runs to 15 residues. Germline V CDR1 and CDR2: MDHEN, SYDVKM. CDR3 residues: CASSFPQRGGDTQYF. The DNA of the CDR3 is TGTGCCAGCAGTTTCCCCCAGCGGGGGGGAGATACGCAGTATTTT. The full variable domain, its missing parts supplied by reference TRBV28 and TRBJ2-3, is DVKVTQSSRYLVKRTGEKVFLECVQDMDHENMFWYRQDPGLGLRLIYFSYDVKMKEKGDIPEGYSVSREKKERFSLILESASTNQTSMYLCASSFPQRGGDTQYFGPGTRLTVL.

This clone was seen a few times. J is TRBJ2-5 and V is TRBV29-1; D gene ambiguous. Germline V gives CDR1 SQVTM, CDR2 ANQGSEA. The CDR3 has 13 residues. Trimming pared 3 bases from V and 5 bases from J, leaving 13 bases between. CDR3 protein: CSVDLGSLETQYF. In DNA, the CDR3 is TGCAGCGTTGACCTTGGATCCTTGGAGACCCAGTACTTC.

J is TRBJ1-2 and V is TRBV18; D is undetermined. Germline loops: CDR1 KGHSH, CDR2 LQKENI. The CDR3 extends over 13 amino acids. The germline V and J ends were trimmed by 3 bases and 6 bases, with 11 bases remaining between them. CDR3 sequence (DNA): TGTGCCAGCTCACCTGTCAGTCTCGATGGCTACACCTTC. It specifies CASSPVSLDGYTF.

This rearrangement joins TRBV28 to TRBJ2-2, with D possibly TRBD1 on 6 matching bases. This CDR3 comprises 14 residues. Trimming pared 11 bases from V and 0 bases from J, leaving 13 bases between. The germline gives CDR1 MDHEN, CDR2 SYDVKM. The CDR3 DNA reads TGTGCCTCCACCAGGGGCCCGAACACCGGGGAGCTGTTTTTT. Residues: CASTRGPNTGELFF.

This clone showed up just a few times. The chain carries TRBV4-2 and TRBJ1-2; the match to TRBD1 covers 8 bases. The CDR3 covers 15 residues. Germline trimming cut 0 bases from V and 4 bases from J; bases unmatched to any gene: 4. In germline, CDR1 is LGHNA, CDR2 YNFKEQ. CDR3 protein: CASSQDTGGSYGYTF. CDR3 bases: TGTGCCAGCAGCCAAGATACAGGGGGATCCTATGGCTACACCTTC.

Details on this clone: One junction end disagrees with the germline gene, perhaps due to a read error. The rearrangement uses TRBV5-1 and TRBJ2-1, with D perhaps matching TRBD1 (6 bases). Germline CDR1 is SGHRS and CDR2 is YFSETQ. The CDR3 is 16 amino acids. The CDR3 DNA follows: TGCGCCAGCAGTTTGGCCGGCAGGGACACCTACAATGAGCAGTTCTTC. Translated: CASSLAGRDTYNEQFF.

This clone was detected a few times. The chain recombines TRBV6-1 with TRBJ2-7; TRBD2 aligns across 10 bases. The trim removed 4 bases at V and 0 bases at J, leaving 3 bases unmatched. In germline, CDR1 is MNHNS, CDR2 SASEGT. This CDR3 comprises 15 residues. CDR3: CASSVSSGSSYEQYF. The CDR3 region has the DNA TGTGCCAGCAGTGTGTCTAGCGGGAGCTCCTACGAGCAGTACTTC.

V is TRBV7-2 and J is TRBJ1-1; 7 bases fit TRBD1. Germline values: CDR1 SGHTA, CDR2 FQGNSA. The length of the CDR3 is 16 residues. Trimming took 5 bases from V and 0 from J; bases not matched to a gene: 9. This chain's CDR3 is CASSRQGSALNTEAFF. Written as DNA, the CDR3 is TGTGCCAGCAGCCGACAGGGATCGGCGCTGAACACTGAAGCTTTCTTT.

A note on this clone: A much bigger clone sits one base away, suggesting this may be a read error. This chain links TRBV7-9 with TRBJ2-2, with D unclear. CDR3 length equals 13 residues. Germline V gives CDR1 SEHNR, CDR2 FQNEAQ (reference sequence). The V and J ends lost 5 bases and 0 bases respectively, with 4 bases between them. DNA of the CDR3: TGTGCCAGCAGCCGGACGAACACCGGGGAGCTGTTTTTT. Its protein is CASSRTNTGELFF.

This sequence joins TRBV2 and TRBJ2-3; D might be TRBD2 (6 bases). CDR1 SNHLY and CDR2 FYNNEI come from the germline V gene. Between the trimmed V and J ends, which lost 7 bases and 0 bases, there was a span of 11 bases. The CDR3 is 14 residues long. CDR3 amino acids: CASTGRVSTDTQYF. The DNA for the CDR3 is TGTGCCAGCACCGGGAGAGTAAGCACAGATACGCAGTATTTT.

The chain links TRBV25-1 to TRBJ2-1, with 9 nucleotides matching TRBD1. Per the germline V gene, CDR1 is MGHDK and CDR2 is SYGVNS. The CDR3 extends over 15 amino acids. V shed 5 bases, J shed 7 bases, and the junction held 9 bases outside the gene matches. CDR3 DNA: TGTGCCAGCAGTTTCCGGACAGGGGAAGGAAATGAGCAGTTCTTC. As protein: CASSFRTGEGNEQFF.

About this clone itself: At the DNA level, this CDR3 is encoded by other sequences in the same sample as well. This rearrangement joins TRBV19 to TRBJ2-7; no reliable D call. Germline loops: CDR1 LNHDA, CDR2 SQIVND (reference sequence). The CDR3 runs 13 residues. Deletions cut 4 bases from V and 0 bases from J, with 7 bases between. The CDR3 spells CASSRGGSYEQYF. Written as DNA, the CDR3 is TGTGCCAGTAGTAGAGGCGGCTCCTACGAGCAGTACTTC.